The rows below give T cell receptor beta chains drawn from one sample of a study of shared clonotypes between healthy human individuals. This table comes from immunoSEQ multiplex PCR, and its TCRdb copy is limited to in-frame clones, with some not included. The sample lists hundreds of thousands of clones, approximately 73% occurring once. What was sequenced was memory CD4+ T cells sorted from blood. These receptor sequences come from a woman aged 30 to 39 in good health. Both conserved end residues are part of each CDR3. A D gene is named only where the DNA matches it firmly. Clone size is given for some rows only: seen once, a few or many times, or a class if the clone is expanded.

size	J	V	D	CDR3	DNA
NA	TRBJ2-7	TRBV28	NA	CASIPGSSGYYEQYF	TGTGCCAGCATCCCCGGGTCCAGTGGATACTACGAGCAGTACTTC
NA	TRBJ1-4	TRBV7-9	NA	CASSLTSTNEKLFF	TGTGCCAGCAGCTTAACCTCAACTAATGAAAAACTGTTTTTT
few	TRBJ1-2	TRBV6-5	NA	CASTMGPNYGYTF	TGTGCCAGCACTATGGGGCCGAACTATGGCTACACCTTC
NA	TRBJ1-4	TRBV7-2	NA	CASSLVFGARSEKLFF	TGTGCCAGCAGCTTAGTATTTGGGGCCAGAAGTGAAAAACTGTTTTTT
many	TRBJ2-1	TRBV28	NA	CASSLSFLFLDSSYNEQFF	TGTGCCAGCAGTTTATCATTTTTGTTTTTGGATAGTTCCTACAATGAGCAGTTCTTC
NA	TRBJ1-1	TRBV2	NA	CASVGYMNTEAFF	TGTGCCAGCGTCGGATACATGAACACTGAAGCTTTCTTT
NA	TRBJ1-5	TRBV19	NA	CASSIGREDQPQHF	TGTGCCAGTAGTATAGGCAGGGAGGATCAGCCCCAGCATTTT
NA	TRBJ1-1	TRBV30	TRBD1	CAWSVPDRLKAFF	TGTGCCTGGAGTGTACCGGACAGGTTAAAAGCTTTCTTT
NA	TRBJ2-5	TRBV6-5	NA	CASGDSLVVQYF	TGTGCCAGCGGAGACAGCCTGGTGGTCCAGTACTTC
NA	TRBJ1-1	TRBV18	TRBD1	CASSPDRVVAFF	TGTGCCAGCTCACCGGACAGGGTCGTTGCTTTCTTT
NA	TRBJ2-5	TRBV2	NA	CASSQNALGPETQYF	TGTGCCAGCAGCCAGAATGCGCTGGGGCCGGAGACCCAGTACTTC
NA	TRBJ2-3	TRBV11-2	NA	CASSKIQNSGRSGTQYF	TGTGCCAGCAGCAAAATCCAAAACAGCGGTCGGAGTGGTACGCAGTATTTT
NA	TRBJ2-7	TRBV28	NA	CASRRGGGHEQYF	TGTGCCAGCAGGCGGGGAGGAGGCCACGAGCAGTACTTC
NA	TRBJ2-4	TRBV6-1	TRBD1	CASGQGNIQYF	TGTGCCAGTGGACAGGGAAACATTCAGTACTTC
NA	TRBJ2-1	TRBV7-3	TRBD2	CASSPTGGNNEQFF	TGTGCCAGCAGCCCAACGGGAGGGAACAATGAGCAGTTCTTC
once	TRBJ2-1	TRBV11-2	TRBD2	CASSLDHYGTSGNYNEQFF	TGTGCCAGCAGCTTAGATCATTATGGGACTAGCGGGAACTACAATGAGCAGTTCTTC
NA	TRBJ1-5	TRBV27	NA	CASRRSGASNQPQHF	TGTGCCAGCAGGCGGTCAGGGGCTAGCAATCAGCCCCAGCATTTT
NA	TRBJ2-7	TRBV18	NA	CASSEDRTYEQYF	TGTGCCAGCTCAGAAGACAGGACCTACGAGCAGTACTTC
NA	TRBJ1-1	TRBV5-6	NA	CASSFRMGTEAFF	TGTGCCAGCAGCTTCCGAATGGGCACTGAAGCTTTCTTT
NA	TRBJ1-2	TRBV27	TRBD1	CASSLMGDSIINGYTF	TGTGCCAGCAGTTTAATGGGGGACAGTATTATTAATGGCTACACCTTC
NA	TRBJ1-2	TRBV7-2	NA	CASSLTGLGYGYTF	TGTGCCAGCAGCCTAACAGGCCTAGGCTATGGCTACACCTTC
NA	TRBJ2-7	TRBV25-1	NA	CASKTESYEQYF	TGTGCCAGCAAGACTGAATCCTACGAGCAGTACTTC
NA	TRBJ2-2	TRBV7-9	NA	CASSPDSYTGELFF	TGTGCCAGCAGCCCGGACAGCTACACCGGGGAGCTGTTTTTT
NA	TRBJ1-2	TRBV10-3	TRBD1	CAISGTGDYGYTF	TGTGCCATCAGTGGTACAGGGGACTATGGCTACACCTTC
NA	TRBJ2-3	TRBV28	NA	CASSTPLDSTDTQYF	TGTGCCAGCAGTACCCCACTAGATAGCACAGATACGCAGTATTTT
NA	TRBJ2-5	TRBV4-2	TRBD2	CASRQTVAGAWETQYF	TGTGCCAGCAGACAAACTGTAGCGGGAGCCTGGGAGACCCAGTACTTC
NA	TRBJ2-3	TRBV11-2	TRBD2	CASSQGLSGNTDTQYF	TGTGCCAGCAGCCAAGGACTAAGCGGGAACACAGATACGCAGTATTTT
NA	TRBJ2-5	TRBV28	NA	CASSFEASAWGETQYF	TGTGCCAGCAGTTTCGAGGCTAGCGCTTGGGGAGAGACCCAGTACTTC
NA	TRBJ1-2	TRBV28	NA	CASTRQRGYGYTF	TGTGCCAGCACCCGACAGAGGGGATACGGCTACACCTTC
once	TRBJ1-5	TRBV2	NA	CASSDGGSGKSNQPQHF	TGTGCCAGCAGTGACGGTGGATCAGGGAAGAGCAATCAGCCCCAGCATTTT
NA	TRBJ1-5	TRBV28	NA	CASRPQGSNQPQHF	TGTGCCAGCAGGCCCCAGGGTAGCAATCAGCCCCAGCATTTT
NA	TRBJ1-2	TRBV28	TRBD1	CASSTLTGNYGYTF	TGTGCCAGCAGTACTCTGACAGGGAACTATGGCTACACCTTC
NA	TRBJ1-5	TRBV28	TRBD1	CASRAPGQGGNQPQHF	TGTGCCAGCAGAGCACCGGGACAGGGGGGAAATCAGCCCCAGCATTTT
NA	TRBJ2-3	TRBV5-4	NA	CASSFPSGRGARDTQYF	TGTGCCAGCAGCTTTCCCTCCGGGCGGGGCGCAAGAGATACGCAGTATTTT
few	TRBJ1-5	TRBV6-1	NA	CASSDYLNQPQHF	TGTGCCAGCAGTGATTATCTGAATCAGCCCCAGCATTTT
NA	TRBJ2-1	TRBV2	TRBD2	CASRGLAGILNEQFF	TGTGCCAGCAGGGGACTAGCGGGAATCTTAAATGAGCAGTTCTTC
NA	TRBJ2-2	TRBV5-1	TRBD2	CASTVLSGNFGGELFF	TGCGCCAGCACCGTCCTTAGCGGGAATTTCGGGGGAGAGCTGTTTTTT
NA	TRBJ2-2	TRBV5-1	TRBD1	CASSPGTGGFGELFF	TGCGCCAGCAGCCCCGGGACAGGGGGCTTCGGGGAGCTGTTTTTT
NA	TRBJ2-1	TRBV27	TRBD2	CASSLRLRELNEQFF	TGTGCCAGCAGTTTAAGGTTGCGGGAGCTGAATGAGCAGTTCTTC
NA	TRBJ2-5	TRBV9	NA	CASSVDNRETQYF	TGTGCCAGCAGCGTAGATAACAGAGAGACCCAGTACTTC
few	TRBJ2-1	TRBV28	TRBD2	CAITTQRESGEQFF	TGTGCCATCACAACCCAGCGGGAGTCGGGTGAGCAGTTCTTC
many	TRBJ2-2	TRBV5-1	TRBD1	CASSYTGGGEELFF	TGCGCCAGCAGCTATACAGGGGGAGGCGAGGAGCTGTTTTTT
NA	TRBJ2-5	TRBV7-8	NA	CASSPTLRLSSETQYF	TGTGCCAGCAGCCCCACGCTGAGACTATCTTCAGAGACCCAGTACTTC
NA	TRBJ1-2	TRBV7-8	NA	CASSQSPGTLYGYTF	TGTGCCAGCAGCCAAAGTCCCGGGACACTCTATGGCTACACCTTC
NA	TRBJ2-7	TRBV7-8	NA	CASSPSPGGRAYEQYF	TGTGCCAGCAGCCCCTCCCCAGGGGGGAGAGCCTACGAGCAGTACTTC
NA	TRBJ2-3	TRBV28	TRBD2	CASKPAGGVDTQYF	TGTGCCAGCAAACCAGCGGGAGGGGTAGATACGCAGTATTTT
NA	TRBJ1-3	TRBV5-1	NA	CASSDSSSGNTIYF	TGCGCCAGCTCGGACTCGAGCTCTGGAAACACCATATATTTT
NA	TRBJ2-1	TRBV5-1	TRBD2	CASRPSGSGNEQFF	TGCGCCAGCAGGCCTAGCGGGAGTGGTAACGAGCAGTTCTTC
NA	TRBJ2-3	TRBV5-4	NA	CASSLRQAGDTQYF	TGTGCCAGCAGCTTGAGGCAGGCCGGAGATACGCAGTATTTT
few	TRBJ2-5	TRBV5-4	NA	CASRRGTDQETQYF	TGTGCCAGCAGACGGGGGACAGATCAAGAGACCCAGTACTTC
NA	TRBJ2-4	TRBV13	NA	CASSLGLAKNIQYF	TGTGCCAGCAGCTTAGGGCTAGCCAAAAACATTCAGTACTTC
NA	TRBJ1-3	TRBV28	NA	CASSLVQGNTIYF	TGTGCCAGCAGTTTAGTACAGGGAAACACCATATATTTT
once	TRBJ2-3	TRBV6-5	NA	CASSYGGTTTDTQYF	TGTGCCAGCAGTTACGGAGGAACGACCACAGATACGCAGTATTTT
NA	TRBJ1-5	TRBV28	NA	CASSLSRNNQPQHF	TGTGCCAGCAGTTTATCCAGGAACAATCAGCCCCAGCATTTT
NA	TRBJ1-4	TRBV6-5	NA	CASSYSFRAELFF	TGTGCCAGCAGTTACTCATTCAGGGCCGAACTGTTTTTT
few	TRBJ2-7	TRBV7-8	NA	CASSLDGTPYEQYF	TGTGCCAGCAGCTTAGATGGGACTCCTTACGAGCAGTACTTC
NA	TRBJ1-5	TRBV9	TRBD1	CASSPGQGAYQPQHF	TGTGCCAGCAGCCCCGGACAGGGGGCTTATCAGCCCCAGCATTTT
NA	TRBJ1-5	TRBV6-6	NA	CASRRISDQPQHF	TGTGCCAGCAGGAGGATTTCGGATCAGCCCCAGCATTTT
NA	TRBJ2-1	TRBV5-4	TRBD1	CASSPGTGEYNEQFF	TGTGCCAGCAGCCCCGGGACAGGGGAATACAATGAGCAGTTCTTC
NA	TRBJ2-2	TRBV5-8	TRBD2	CASSLLGGRGTGELFF	TGTGCCAGCAGCTTACTAGGAGGGAGGGGCACCGGGGAGCTGTTTTTT